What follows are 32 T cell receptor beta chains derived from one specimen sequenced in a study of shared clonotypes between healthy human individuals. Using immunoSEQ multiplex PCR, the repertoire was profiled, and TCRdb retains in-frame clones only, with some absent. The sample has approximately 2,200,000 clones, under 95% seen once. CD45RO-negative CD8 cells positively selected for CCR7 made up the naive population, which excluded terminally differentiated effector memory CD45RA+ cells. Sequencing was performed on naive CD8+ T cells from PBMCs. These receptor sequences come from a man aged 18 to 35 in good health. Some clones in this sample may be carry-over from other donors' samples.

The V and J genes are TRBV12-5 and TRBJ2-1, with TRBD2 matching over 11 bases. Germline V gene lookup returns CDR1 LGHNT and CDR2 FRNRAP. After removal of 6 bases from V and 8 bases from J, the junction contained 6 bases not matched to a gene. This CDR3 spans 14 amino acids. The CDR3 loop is CASGRTSGFDEQFF. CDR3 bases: TGTGCTAGTGGGCGGACTAGCGGGTTTGATGAGCAGTTCTTC.

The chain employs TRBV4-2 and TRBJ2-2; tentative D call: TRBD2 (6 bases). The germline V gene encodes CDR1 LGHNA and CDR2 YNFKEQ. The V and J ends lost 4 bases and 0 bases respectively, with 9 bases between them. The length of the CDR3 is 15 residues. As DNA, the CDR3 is TGTGCCAGCAGCCTCAGGGAGGCGAACACCGGGGAGCTGTTTTTT. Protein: CASSLREANTGELFF.

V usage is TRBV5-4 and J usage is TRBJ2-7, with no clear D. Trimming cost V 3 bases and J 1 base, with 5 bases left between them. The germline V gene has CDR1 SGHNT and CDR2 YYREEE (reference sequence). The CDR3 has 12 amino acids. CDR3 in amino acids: CASSSESYEQYF. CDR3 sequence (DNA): TGTGCCAGCAGCTCGGAGTCCTACGAGCAGTACTTC.

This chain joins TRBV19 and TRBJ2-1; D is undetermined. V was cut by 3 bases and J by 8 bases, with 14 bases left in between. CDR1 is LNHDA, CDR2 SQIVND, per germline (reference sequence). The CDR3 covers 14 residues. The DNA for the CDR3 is TGTGCCAGTAGTATTGGCCTACTAAGTCATGAGCAGTTCTTC. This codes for CASSIGLLSHEQFF.

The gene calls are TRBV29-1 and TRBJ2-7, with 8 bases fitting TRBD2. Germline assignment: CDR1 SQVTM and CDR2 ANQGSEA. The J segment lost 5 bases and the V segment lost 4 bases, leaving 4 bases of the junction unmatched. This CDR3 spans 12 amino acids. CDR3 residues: CSVVWREDEQYF. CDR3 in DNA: TGCAGCGTTGTGTGGCGGGAGGACGAGCAGTACTTC.

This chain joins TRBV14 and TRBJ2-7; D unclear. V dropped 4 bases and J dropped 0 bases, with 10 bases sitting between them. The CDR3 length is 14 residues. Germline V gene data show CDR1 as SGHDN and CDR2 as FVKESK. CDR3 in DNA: TGTGCCAGCAGCCCCCGGTTGAGCTCCTACGAGCAGTACTTC. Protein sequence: CASSPRLSSYEQYF.

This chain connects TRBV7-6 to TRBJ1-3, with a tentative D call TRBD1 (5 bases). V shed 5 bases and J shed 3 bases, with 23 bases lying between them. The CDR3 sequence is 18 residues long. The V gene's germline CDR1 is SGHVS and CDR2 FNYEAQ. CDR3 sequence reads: CASSHSTDLAGHGNTIYF. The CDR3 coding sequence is TGTGCCAGCAGCCACAGCACGGATCTAGCGGGGCATGGAAACACCATATATTTT.

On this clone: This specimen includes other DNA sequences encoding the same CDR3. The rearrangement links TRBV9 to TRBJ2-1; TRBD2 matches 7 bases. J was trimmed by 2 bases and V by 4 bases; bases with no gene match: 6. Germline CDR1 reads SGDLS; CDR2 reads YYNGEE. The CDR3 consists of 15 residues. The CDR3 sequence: CASSPQGGAYNEQFF. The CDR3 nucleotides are TGTGCCAGCAGCCCCCAGGGAGGGGCCTACAATGAGCAGTTCTTC.

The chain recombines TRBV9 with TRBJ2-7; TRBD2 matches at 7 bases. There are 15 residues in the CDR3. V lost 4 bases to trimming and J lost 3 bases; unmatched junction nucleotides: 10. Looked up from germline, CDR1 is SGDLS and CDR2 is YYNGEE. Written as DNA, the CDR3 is TGTGCCAGCAGCACCACCCCGGGGGGTAACTACGAGCAGTACTTC. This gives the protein CASSTTPGGNYEQYF. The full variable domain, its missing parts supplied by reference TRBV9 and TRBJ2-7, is DSGVTQTPKHLITATGQRVTLRCSPRSGDLSVYWYQQSLDQGLQFLIQYYNGEERAKGNILERFSAQQFPDLHSELNLSSLELGDSALYFCASSTTPGGNYEQYFGPGTRLTVT.

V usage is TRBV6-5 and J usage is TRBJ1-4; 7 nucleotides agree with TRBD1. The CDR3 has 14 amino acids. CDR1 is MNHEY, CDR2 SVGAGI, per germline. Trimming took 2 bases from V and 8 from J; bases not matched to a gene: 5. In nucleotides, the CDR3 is TGTGCCAGCAGTTACACAGGGGTACGGGAAAAACTGTTTTTT. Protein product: CASSYTGVREKLFF.

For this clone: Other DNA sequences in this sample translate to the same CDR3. CDR3 nucleotide sequence: TGCAGCGTTGAGACAGGGAGTAATCAGCCCCAGCATTTT. This sequence encodes CSVETGSNQPQHF. J is TRBJ1-5 and V is TRBV29-1; 7 nucleotides agree with TRBD1. The CDR3 sequence is 13 residues long. Unmatched junction bases numbered 3, after V lost 3 bases and J lost 4 bases. Germline values: CDR1 SQVTM, CDR2 ANQGSEA.

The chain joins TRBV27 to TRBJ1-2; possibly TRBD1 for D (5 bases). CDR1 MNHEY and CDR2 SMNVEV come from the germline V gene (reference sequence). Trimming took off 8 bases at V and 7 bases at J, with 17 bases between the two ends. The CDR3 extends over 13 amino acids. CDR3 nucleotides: TGTGCCAGCGCCGCAATAGGGACGGGTGGCTACACCTTC. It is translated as CASAAIGTGGYTF.

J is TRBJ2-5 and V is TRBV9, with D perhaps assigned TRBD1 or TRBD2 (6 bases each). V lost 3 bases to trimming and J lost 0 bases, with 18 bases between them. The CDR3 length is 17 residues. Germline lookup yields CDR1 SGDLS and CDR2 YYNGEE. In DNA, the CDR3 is TGTGCCAGCAGCGCCTTCGGAGGGGGTGGGTACCAAGAGACCCAGTACTTC. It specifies CASSAFGGGGYQETQYF.

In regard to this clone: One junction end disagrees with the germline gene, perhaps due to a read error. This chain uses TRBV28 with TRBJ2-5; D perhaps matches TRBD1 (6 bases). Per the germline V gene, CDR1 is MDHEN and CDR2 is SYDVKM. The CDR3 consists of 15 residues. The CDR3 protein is CASSPQTGKKEIQYF. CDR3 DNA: TGTGCCAGCAGCCCCCAGACAGGAAAAAAAGAGATCCAGTACTTC.

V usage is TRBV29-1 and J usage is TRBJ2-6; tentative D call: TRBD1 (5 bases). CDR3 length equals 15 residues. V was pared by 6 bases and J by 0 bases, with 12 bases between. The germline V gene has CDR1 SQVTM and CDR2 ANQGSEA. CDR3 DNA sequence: TGCAGCGTAGACGACAGCCACTCTGGGGCCAACGTCCTGACTTTC. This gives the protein CSVDDSHSGANVLTF.

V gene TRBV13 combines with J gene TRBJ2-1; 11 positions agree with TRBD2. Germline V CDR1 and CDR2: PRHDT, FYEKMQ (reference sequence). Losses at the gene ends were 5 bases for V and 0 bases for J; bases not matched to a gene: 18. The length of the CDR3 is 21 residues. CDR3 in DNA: TGTGCCAGCAGCCCCCCGCTCTTGACTAGCGGGGCCTTTAGCTCCTACAATGAGCAGTTCTTC. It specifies CASSPPLLTSGAFSSYNEQFF.

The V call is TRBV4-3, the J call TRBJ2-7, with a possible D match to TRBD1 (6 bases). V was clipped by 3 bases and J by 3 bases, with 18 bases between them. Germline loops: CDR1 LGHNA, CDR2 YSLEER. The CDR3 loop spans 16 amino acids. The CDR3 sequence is CASSQASTGSHYEQYF. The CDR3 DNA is TGCGCCAGCAGCCAGGCGTCGACAGGTTCCCACTACGAGCAGTACTTC.

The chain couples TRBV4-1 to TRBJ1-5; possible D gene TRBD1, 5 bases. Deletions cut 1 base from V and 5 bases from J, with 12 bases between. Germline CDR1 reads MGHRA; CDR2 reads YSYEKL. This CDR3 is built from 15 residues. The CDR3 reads CASSQAHRGDQPQHF. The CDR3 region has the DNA TGCGCCAGCAGCCAAGCCCACAGAGGGGATCAGCCCCAGCATTTT.

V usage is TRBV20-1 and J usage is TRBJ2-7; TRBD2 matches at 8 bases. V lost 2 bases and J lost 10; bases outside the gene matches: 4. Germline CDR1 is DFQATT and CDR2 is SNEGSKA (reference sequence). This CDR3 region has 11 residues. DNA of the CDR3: TGCAGTGCTAGACTACTAGCGGAACAGTACTTC. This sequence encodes CSARLLAEQYF.

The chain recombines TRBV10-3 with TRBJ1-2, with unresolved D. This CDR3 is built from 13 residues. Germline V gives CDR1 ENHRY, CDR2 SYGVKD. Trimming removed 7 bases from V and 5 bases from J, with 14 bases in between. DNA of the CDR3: TGTGCCATCAAGTTGGGCGGCAGATATGGCTACACCTTC. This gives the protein CAIKLGGRYGYTF.

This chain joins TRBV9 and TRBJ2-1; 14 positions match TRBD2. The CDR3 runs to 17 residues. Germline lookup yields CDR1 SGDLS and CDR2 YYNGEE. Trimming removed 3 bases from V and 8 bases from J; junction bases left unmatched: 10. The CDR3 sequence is CASSARGGTSGSHEQFF. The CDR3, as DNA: TGTGCCAGCAGCGCTAGAGGGGGGACTAGCGGGAGTCATGAGCAGTTCTTC.

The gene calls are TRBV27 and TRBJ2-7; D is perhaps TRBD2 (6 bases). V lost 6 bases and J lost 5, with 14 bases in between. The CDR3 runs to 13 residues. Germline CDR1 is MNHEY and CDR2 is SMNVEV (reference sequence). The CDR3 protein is CASSPREVDEQYF. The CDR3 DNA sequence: TGTGCCAGCAGCCCCAGGGAGGTTGACGAGCAGTACTTC.

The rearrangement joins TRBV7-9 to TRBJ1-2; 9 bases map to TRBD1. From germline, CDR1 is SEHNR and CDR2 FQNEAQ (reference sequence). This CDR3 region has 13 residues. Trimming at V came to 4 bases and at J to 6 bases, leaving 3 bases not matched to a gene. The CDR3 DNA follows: TGTGCCAGCAGCTCGACAGGGGGGGATGGCTACACCTTC. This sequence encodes CASSSTGGDGYTF.

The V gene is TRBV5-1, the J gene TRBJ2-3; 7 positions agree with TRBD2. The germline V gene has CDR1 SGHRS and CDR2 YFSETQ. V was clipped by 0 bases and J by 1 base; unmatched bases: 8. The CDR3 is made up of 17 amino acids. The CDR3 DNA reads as TGCGCCAGCAGCTTGGCCGCTATCCGGGAGGGCACAGATACGCAGTATTTT. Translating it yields CASSLAAIREGTDTQYF.

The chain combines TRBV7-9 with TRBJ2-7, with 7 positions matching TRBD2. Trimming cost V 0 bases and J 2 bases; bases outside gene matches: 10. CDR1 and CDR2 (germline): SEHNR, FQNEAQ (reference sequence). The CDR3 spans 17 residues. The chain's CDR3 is CASSLAISTSAAYEQYF. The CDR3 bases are TGTGCCAGCAGCTTAGCCATTTCCACTAGCGCAGCCTACGAGCAGTACTTC.

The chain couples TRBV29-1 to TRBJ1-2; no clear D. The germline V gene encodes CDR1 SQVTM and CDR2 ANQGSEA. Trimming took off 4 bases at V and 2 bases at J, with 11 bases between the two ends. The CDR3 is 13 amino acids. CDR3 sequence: CSVVEGRNYGYTF. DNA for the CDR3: TGCAGCGTTGTTGAGGGCCGGAACTATGGCTACACCTTC.

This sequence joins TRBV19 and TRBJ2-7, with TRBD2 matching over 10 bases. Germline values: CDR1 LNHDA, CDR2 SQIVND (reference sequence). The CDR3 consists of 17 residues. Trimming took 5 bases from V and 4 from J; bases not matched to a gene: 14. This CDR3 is CASSPLLLAGPAYEQYF. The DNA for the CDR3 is TGTGCCAGTAGTCCCCTGTTACTAGCGGGGCCGGCGTACGAGCAGTACTTC.

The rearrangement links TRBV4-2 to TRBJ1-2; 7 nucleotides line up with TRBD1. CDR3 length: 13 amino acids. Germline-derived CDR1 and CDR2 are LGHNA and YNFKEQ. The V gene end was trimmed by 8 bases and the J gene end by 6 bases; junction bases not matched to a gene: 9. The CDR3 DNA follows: TGTGCCAGCGCAACGACAGGGCTGGATGGCTACACCTTC. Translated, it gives CASATTGLDGYTF.

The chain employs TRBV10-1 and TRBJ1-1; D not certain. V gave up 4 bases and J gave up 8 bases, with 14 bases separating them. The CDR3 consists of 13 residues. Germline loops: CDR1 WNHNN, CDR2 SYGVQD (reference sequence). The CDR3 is CASSAGFGLEAFF. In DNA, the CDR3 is TGCGCCAGCAGTGCTGGGTTCGGTTTGGAAGCTTTCTTT.

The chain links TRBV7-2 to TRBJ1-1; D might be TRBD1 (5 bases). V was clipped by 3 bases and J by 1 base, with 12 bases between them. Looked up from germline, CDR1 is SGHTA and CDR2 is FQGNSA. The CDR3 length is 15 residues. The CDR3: CASSFLGRENTEAFF. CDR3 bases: TGTGCCAGCAGCTTTCTGGGACGGGAGAACACTGAAGCTTTCTTT.

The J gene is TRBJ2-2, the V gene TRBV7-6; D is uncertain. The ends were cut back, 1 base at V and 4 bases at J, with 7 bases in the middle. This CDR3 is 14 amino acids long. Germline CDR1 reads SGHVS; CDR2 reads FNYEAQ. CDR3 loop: CASSLERLTGELFF. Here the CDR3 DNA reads TGTGCCAGCAGCTTAGAGCGTCTCACCGGGGAGCTGTTTTTT.

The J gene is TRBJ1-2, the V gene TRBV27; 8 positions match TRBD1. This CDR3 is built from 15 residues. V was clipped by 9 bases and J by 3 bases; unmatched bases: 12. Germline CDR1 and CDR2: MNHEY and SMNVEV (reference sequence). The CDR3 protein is CASGPLGQGHYGYTF. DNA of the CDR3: TGTGCCAGTGGCCCCCTAGGACAGGGCCACTATGGCTACACCTTC.